Below are 21 T cell receptor beta chains sequenced from a single sample in a study of post-analysis software for immune sequencing data. Whole-study results and caveats: The five TRBV segments detected at higher frequency in patients than in controls included TRBV5-6, TRBV5-1 and TRBV20-1.

The library was made from cDNA and included unique molecular identifiers. Each CDR3 protein is one row after TCRdb ran MiXCR on the PCR reads. This table has more than 450,000 distinct CDR3 sequences, roughly 34% appearing once. Antigens of these TCRs are unknown. Sequences were obtained from blood. These receptors all stem from a girl aged 2-17 years with multiple sclerosis.

This clonotype has just a few counts. The rearrangement links TRBV12-3 or TRBV12-4 to TRBJ1-4, with D tentatively TRBD1 (5 bases). Trimming removed 6 bases at V and 11 bases at J, with 10 bases between. The CDR3 spans 11 residues. The CDR3: CASSTGGKLFF. For the CDR3, the DNA is TGTGCCAGCAGCACAGGAGGGAAACTGTTTTTT.

The CDR3 region is CASSQMTGEETQYF. The CDR3 DNA reads TGTGCCAGCAGCCAAATGACAGGGGAAGAGACCCAGTACTTC. This chain links TRBV4-2 with TRBJ2-5, with 8 positions matching TRBD1. The ends lost 2 bases at V and 3 bases at J; junction bases unmatched: 2. CDR1 and CDR2 from the germline V gene are LGHNA and YNFKEQ. The CDR3 has 14 residues.

This clonotype was picked up many times. The chain employs TRBV4-1 and TRBJ2-3; D is perhaps TRBD2 (5 bases). The CDR3 is made up of 16 amino acids. V lost 1 base and J lost 5, with 16 bases in between. Looked up from germline, CDR1 is MGHRA and CDR2 is YSYEKL. In DNA, the CDR3 is TGCGCCAGCAGCCAAGTGTTCGGGGTCGGAAAAGATACGCAGTATTTT. This encodes CASSQVFGVGKDTQYF.

This clonotype was observed a handful of times. The V call is TRBV20-1, the J call TRBJ1-1; TRBD1 matches 11 bases. This CDR3 has 13 residues. The V and J ends lost 6 bases and 4 bases, in that order; junction bases with no gene match: 4. CDR1 DFQATT and CDR2 SNEGSKA come from the germline V gene (reference sequence). The CDR3 bases are TGCAGTGCGAGGACAGGGGGCGTCACTGAAGCTTTCTTT. Translated: CSARTGGVTEAFF.

This rearrangement joins TRBV3-1 to TRBJ2-3; 7 positions match TRBD1. The V gene's germline CDR1 is LGHDT and CDR2 YNNKEL (reference sequence). The CDR3 totals 15 residues. J was trimmed by 2 bases and V by 4 bases; bases with no gene match: 6. The CDR3 spells CASSPNGQATDTQYF. The CDR3 bases are TGTGCCAGCAGCCCCAACGGACAGGCCACAGATACGCAGTATTTT.

The rearrangement joins TRBV7-2 to TRBJ2-7, with 9 bases fitting TRBD2. The J call may be wrong; the DNA end is better matched by TRBJ2-5. Germline V gene data show CDR1 as SGHTA and CDR2 as FQGNSA. The CDR3 contains 16 residues. Here the CDR3 DNA reads TGTGCCAGCAGCGCCCCGGGACTAGCAGTTTTAGAGACCCAGTACTTC. Translation gives CASSAPGLAVLETQYF.

The chain is built from TRBV6-5 and TRBJ2-3, with TRBD1 matching 10 bases. Germline CDR1 MNHEY, CDR2 SVGAGI. V was clipped by 10 bases and J by 4 bases; unmatched bases: 8. The CDR3 loop spans 14 amino acids. CDR3 protein: CANRRQGAPDTQYF. As DNA, the CDR3 is TGTGCCAACAGGAGACAGGGGGCCCCAGATACGCAGTATTTT.

This clonotype turned up a few times. The chain combines TRBV4-1 with TRBJ2-7; 10 nucleotides match TRBD2. Germline values: CDR1 MGHRA, CDR2 YSYEKL. This CDR3 is 15 amino acids long. V shed 4 bases and J 4 bases; nucleotides not matched to a gene: 7. This chain's CDR3 is CASSRLAGAIYEQYF. CDR3 DNA sequence: TGCGCCAGCAGCCGCCTAGCGGGGGCTATATACGAGCAGTACTTC.

As regards this clonotype: A junction end diverges from the germline sequence, so it may reflect a read error. The CDR3 nucleotides read TGTGCCAGCAGTGAGGCGGGATTTCGCGATGAACAGTTCTTC. Amino acids: CASSEAGFRDEQFF. The chain couples TRBV6-5 to TRBJ2-1; D is perhaps TRBD2 (6 bases). From germline, CDR1 is MNHEY and CDR2 SVGAGI. This CDR3 contains 14 residues.

The CDR3: CASSYEAGGDSNTEAFF. The DNA for the CDR3 is TGTGCCAGCAGTTACGAGGCAGGGGGGGATTCCAACACTGAAGCTTTCTTT. The chain recombines TRBV6-5 with TRBJ1-1; 7 nucleotides match TRBD1. The CDR3 runs to 17 residues. The V segment lost 2 bases and the J segment 2 bases; nucleotides outside the gene matches: 11. Germline V gives CDR1 MNHEY, CDR2 SVGAGI.

As regards this clonotype: An end of the junction differs from the germline gene, which may be a read error. The rearrangement uses TRBV5-6 and TRBJ1-5, with 7 positions matching TRBD1. Germline CDR1 and CDR2: SGHDT and YYEEEE. The CDR3 spans 15 residues. The CDR3 here is CASGLNDRANQPQHF. The DNA of the CDR3 is TGTGCCAGCGGCTTGAACGACAGGGCCAATCAGCCCCAGCATTTT.

V usage is TRBV29-1 and J usage is TRBJ2-7, with 7 positions matching TRBD1. Trimming at V came to 7 bases and at J to 2 bases, leaving 11 bases not matched to a gene. This CDR3 is 14 amino acids long. Germline V CDR1 and CDR2: SQVTM, ANQGSEA. CDR3 residues: CSAQDRVGAYEQYF. CDR3 nucleotide sequence: TGCAGCGCCCAAGACAGGGTTGGAGCCTACGAGCAGTACTTC.

The chain combines TRBV13 with TRBJ1-4; tentatively, D is TRBD1 (6 bases). The CDR3 contains 14 residues. Trimming pared 5 bases from V and 4 bases from J, leaving 11 bases between. Germline V gene sequence: CDR1 PRHDT, CDR2 FYEKMQ (reference sequence). The CDR3 is CASSLRQDNEKLFF. The CDR3 bases are TGTGCCAGCAGCCTCAGACAGGATAATGAAAAACTGTTTTTT. The entire variable domain, with the rest obtained from reference TRBV13 and TRBJ1-4, is as follows: AAGVIQSPRHLIKEKRETATLKCYPIPRHDTVYWYQQGPGQDPQFLISFYEKMQSDKGSIPDRFSAQQFSDYHSELNMSSLELGDSALYFCASSLRQDNEKLFFGSGTQLSVL.

Only a few counts were recorded for this clonotype. The CDR3 loop is CASSYSTGDIYGYTF. CDR3 nucleotide sequence: TGTGCCAGCAGTTACTCGACGGGGGATATTTATGGCTACACCTTC. The V gene is TRBV6-6, the J gene TRBJ1-2; D is perhaps TRBD1 (5 bases). CDR1 and CDR2 from the germline V gene are MNHNY and SVGAGI (reference sequence). The V end was cut by 0 bases, the J end by 5 bases, with 13 bases between. The CDR3 is made up of 15 amino acids.

This clonotype was seen a few times. This chain joins TRBV12-3 or TRBV12-4 and TRBJ1-2; no clear D gene. This CDR3 is 14 amino acids long. Deletions cut 3 bases from V and 7 bases from J, with 15 bases between. CDR3: CASSFQSPGSGYTF. CDR3 in DNA: TGTGCCAGCAGTTTTCAGTCCCCGGGATCTGGCTACACCTTC.

This clonotype came up a few times. The V call is TRBV7-9, the J call TRBJ2-3; no reliable D call. CDR1 is SEHNR and CDR2 is FQNEAQ in the germline V gene (reference sequence). The CDR3 consists of 13 residues. Trimming pared 3 bases from V and 0 bases from J, leaving 4 bases between. The CDR3 region is CASSFVSTDTQYF. The CDR3 DNA reads TGTGCCAGCAGCTTTGTTAGCACAGATACGCAGTATTTT.

This clonotype was observed a handful of times. This sequence joins TRBV18 and TRBJ1-6, with TRBD1 identical over 7 bases. The germline gives CDR1 KGHSH, CDR2 LQKENI. The junction had 5 bases not matched to a gene; V was cut back by 3 bases and J by 9 bases. This CDR3 spans 14 amino acids. The CDR3 bases are TGTGCCAGCTCACCGGGACAGCTGACTTCACCCCTCCACTTT. This gives the protein CASSPGQLTSPLHF.

This clonotype was picked up a small number of times. This chain uses TRBV11-2 with TRBJ2-7; D unclear. V lost 5 bases and J 10 bases, leaving 18 bases between the germline ends. The CDR3 contains 13 residues. The germline CDR1 and CDR2 sequences are SGHAT and FQNNGV. CDR3 amino acids: CASSPAPFRTQYF. CDR3 DNA sequence: TGTGCCAGCAGCCCAGCCCCCTTCCGAACCCAGTACTTC.

This clonotype has only a few counts. This sequence joins TRBV11-2 and TRBJ1-4; 9 bases agree with TRBD1. The trim removed 5 bases at V and 6 bases at J, leaving 4 bases unmatched. Germline V gives CDR1 SGHAT, CDR2 FQNNGV. CDR3 length equals 14 residues. DNA for the CDR3: TGTGCCAGCAGCCCGGGACAGGGCTATGAAAAACTGTTTTTT. Translated: CASSPGQGYEKLFF.

The chain employs TRBV3-1 and TRBJ1-5; unclear D gene. The CDR3 totals 9 residues. Germline V CDR1 and CDR2: LGHDT, YNNKEL (reference sequence). V was pared by 9 bases and J by 4 bases, with 1 base between. CDR3 nucleotides: TGTGCCAGGAATCAGCCCCAGCATTTT. This sequence encodes CARNQPQHF. Full variable domain (rest looked up from reference TRBV3-1 and TRBJ1-5): DTAVSQTPKYLVTQMGNDKSIKCEQNLGHDTMYWYKQDSKKFLKIMFSYNNKELIINETVPNRFSPKSPDKAHLNLHINSLELGDSAVYFCARNQPQHFGDGTRLSIL.

This chain links TRBV5-1 with TRBJ1-2; 7 bases agree with TRBD1. This CDR3 region has 14 residues. Germline CDR1 and CDR2: SGHRS and YFSETQ. V gave up 3 bases and J gave up 4 bases; unmatched junction bases: 6. In DNA, the CDR3 is TGCGCCAGCAGCTCCGGGACAGTACCCTATGGCTACACCTTC. Protein sequence: CASSSGTVPYGYTF.